These 10 T cell receptor beta chains originate from one sample sequenced in a study of blood T cell repertoires in COVID-19. The table came from immunoSEQ multiplex PCR; TCRdb's copy has only in-frame clones and leaves some out. The sample carries around 200,000 clones, 75% to 90% recorded once. The sequencing input was PBMCs or T cells enriched from blood (not recorded which). These TCRs come from a man under 40 who had recovered from COVID-19.

V and J are TRBV24-1 and TRBJ2-1; 8 bases are a match to TRBD2. V lost 5 bases, J lost 6 bases, and 8 bases stayed unmatched. Germline V CDR1 and CDR2: KGHDR, SFDVKD. The CDR3 extends over 15 amino acids. CDR3 bases: TGTGCCACCAGTGGGAGCGGGAGTGTCGGCAATGAGCAGTTCTTC. The encoded protein is CATSGSGSVGNEQFF.

The CDR3 protein is CASSPLRTGGFNEQFF. In DNA form, the CDR3 reads TGTGCCAGCAGTCCCCTCCGGACAGGGGGTTTTAATGAGCAGTTCTTC. The chain employs TRBV28 and TRBJ2-1; TRBD1 aligns across 10 bases. Germline CDR1 reads MDHEN; CDR2 reads SYDVKM. This CDR3 contains 16 residues. V lost 5 bases to trimming and J lost 7 bases; unmatched junction nucleotides: 11.

This clone has just one count. This rearrangement joins TRBV10-3 to TRBJ2-3; 9 bases align to TRBD2. This CDR3 has 15 residues. CDR1 is ENHRY and CDR2 is SYGVKD in the germline V gene. Unmatched junction bases numbered 6, after V lost 6 bases and J lost 2 bases. CDR3 DNA sequence: TGTGCCATCAGGGCCAGCGGGAGGCTCACAGATACGCAGTATTTT. This sequence encodes CAIRASGRLTDTQYF.

The chain uses TRBV9 and TRBJ2-7; D possibly corresponds to TRBD1 (5 bases). Germline V gene data show CDR1 as SGDLS and CDR2 as YYNGEE. V was clipped by 4 bases and J by 5 bases, with 16 bases between them. CDR3 length equals 14 residues. The CDR3 loop is CASSPEDNWDEQYF. In nucleotides, the CDR3 is TGTGCCAGCAGCCCCGAGGACAATTGGGACGAGCAGTACTTC.

This chain uses TRBV19 with TRBJ2-5; 13 positions agree with TRBD2. This CDR3 is built from 15 residues. J was trimmed by 5 bases and V by 4 bases; bases with no gene match: 4. Germline V gene data show CDR1 as LNHDA and CDR2 as SQIVND (reference sequence). CDR3 amino acids: CASSTGLAGAETQYF. CDR3 sequence (DNA): TGTGCCAGTAGTACCGGACTAGCGGGAGCGGAGACCCAGTACTTC.

This chain links TRBV30 with TRBJ1-1; the D is unclear. Per germline, CDR1 GTSNPN and CDR2 SVGIG (reference sequence). V gave up 7 bases and J gave up 1 base, with 10 bases separating them. This CDR3 is 12 amino acids long. The CDR3 protein is CALKWQNTEAFF. The CDR3 DNA sequence: TGTGCCTTGAAGTGGCAGAACACTGAAGCTTTCTTT.

The genes are TRBV20-1 and TRBJ2-7; D is perhaps TRBD1 (6 bases). Per the germline V gene, CDR1 is DFQATT and CDR2 is SNEGSKA (reference sequence). This CDR3 comprises 15 residues. Trimming pared 3 bases from V and 4 bases from J, leaving 19 bases between. The CDR3 DNA sequence: TGCAGTGCTAGTTCTTGGGGCAGGGACAAATACGAGCAGTACTTC. Translation gives CSASSWGRDKYEQYF.

This chain connects TRBV5-1 to TRBJ1-2, with a weak D call TRBD1 (6 bases). Germline values: CDR1 SGHRS, CDR2 YFSETQ. V lost 9 bases and J 6 bases, leaving 27 bases between the germline ends. The CDR3 length is 16 residues. CDR3 sequence (DNA): TGCGCCACCACAGTAATGGGATCGGCGGACAGCGATGGCTACACCTTC. Its protein is CATTVMGSADSDGYTF.

The rearrangement joins TRBV19 to TRBJ1-2; 9 bases agree with TRBD1. From germline, CDR1 is LNHDA and CDR2 SQIVND (reference sequence). Losses at the gene ends were 3 bases for V and 7 bases for J; bases not matched to a gene: 6. This CDR3 comprises 14 residues. The DNA of the CDR3 is TGTGCCAGTAGTATTGAGGACAGGGGTATTGGCTACACCTTC. Encoded protein: CASSIEDRGIGYTF.

This chain links TRBV21-1 with TRBJ2-7; the table's TRBD2 call for D was not verified on the DNA. TRBV21-1 represents a pseudogene. This CDR3 contains 16 residues. The CDR3 here is CASSKASPTPTYEQYF. The CDR3 bases are TGTGCCAGCAGCAAAGCTTCACCGACTCCTACCTACGAGCAGTACTTC.